This TCR beta chain stems from a study of patients and donors after allogeneic stem cell transplantation. TCRdb reanalysed the RT-PCR reads using MiXCR and keeps one entry per CDR3 protein. The sample yields 400,000 to 450,000 distinct CDR3 sequences, 16% seen once. Germline CDR1 SQVTM, CDR2 ANQGSEA. There are 15 residues in the CDR3. V lost 7 bases to trimming and J lost 1 base; unmatched junction nucleotides: 3. This clonotype was seen many times. The chain is built from TRBV29-1 and TRBJ2-6; 11 nucleotides agree with TRBD1. This clonotype was sampled from a human donor who was either an allogeneic HSCT recipient or a stem cell or donor lymphocyte infusion donor (not recorded which). It is not recorded whose cells these are; they may come from a transplant donor. Sequencing used blood, either unsorted or a sorted T cell fraction (not recorded which). In nucleotides, the CDR3 is TGCAGCGCAGGACAGGGGGCTTCTGGGGCCAACGTCCTGACTTTC. Its translation: CSAGQGASGANVLTF. Based on the CDR3 plus reference TRBV29-1 and TRBJ2-6, the full variable domain is SAVISQKPSRDICQRGTSLTIQCQVDSQVTMMFWYRQQPGQSLTLIATANQGSEATYESGFVIDKFPISRPNLTFSTLTVSNMSPEDSSIYLCSAGQGASGANVLTFGAGSRLTVL.